The entry that follows covers one T cell receptor beta chain sequence. The data were obtained in a study of T cell responses to AZD1222 COVID-19 vaccine. Clones were read by immunoSEQ multiplex PCR, and TCRdb kept only the in-frame ones, dropping some. The sample holds around 95,000 clones, about nine tenths seen once. Per germline, CDR1 SGHNT and CDR2 YYREEE (reference sequence). The length of the CDR3 is 17 residues. V shed 4 bases, J shed 5 bases, and the junction held 12 bases outside the gene matches. The specimen comprised peripheral blood, sampled on day 0 of AZD1222 vaccination. The sequence came from an adult in good health. The V call is TRBV5-4, the J call TRBJ2-5, with 12 bases fitting TRBD2. CDR3 nucleotides: TGTGCCAGCAGCCGTAGGGCTAGCGGGAGGGTATGGGAGACCCAGTACTTC. It encodes CASSRRASGRVWETQYF. Supplemented by reference TRBV5-4 and TRBJ2-5, the full variable domain reads ETGVTQSPTHLIKTRGQQVTLRCSSQSGHNTVSWYQQALGQGPQFIFQYYREEENGRGNFPPRFSGLQFPNYSSELNVNALELDDSALYLCASSRRASGRVWETQYFGPGTRLLVL.